A selection of T cell receptor beta chains follows, all from one sample in a study of tumor-infiltrating lymphocytes in primary liver carcinoma. In TCRdb, the multiplex PCR reads were re-called with MiXCR into one record per CDR3 protein. The sample includes approximately 310,000 distinct CDR3 sequences, about 62% of them seen just once. The sample comprised peripheral blood. All receptors derive from a middle-aged man with primary liver carcinoma and hepatitis B virus infection. Each CDR3 is given with its conserved first and last residue. Each record gives: clone size, J gene, V gene, D gene, CDR3 DNA, CDR3 protein. A D gene is named only where the DNA matches it firmly. The size of a clone is reported for some rows only, either as once, few or many, or as a class for expanded clones.

size: -; J: TRBJ1-1; V: TRBV9; D: -; DNA: TGTCCCAGCAGCCCGTCCACCTTGGACACTGAAGCTTTCTTT; CDR3: CPSSPSTLDTEAFF
size: -; J: TRBJ2-4; V: TRBV5-4; D: -; DNA: TGTGCCAGCAGCTTGCCAGCCAGTAAAACAGTGAACATTCAGTACTTC; CDR3: CASSLPASKTVNIQYF
size: few; J: TRBJ1-2; V: TRBV30; D: -; DNA: TGTGCCCGGGAAACACGACAGTCGGCCAGCTATGGCTACACCTTC; CDR3: CARETRQSASYGYTF
size: -; J: TRBJ2-7; V: TRBV5-5; D: TRBD2; DNA: TGTGCCAGCAGCTTGTTAGCGGGAGAGGTCTACGAGCAGTACTTC; CDR3: CASSLLAGEVYEQYF
size: many; J: TRBJ1-5; V: TRBV12-3/TRBV12-4; D: TRBD1; DNA: TGTGCCAGTACAGGGGGCTATAGCAATCAGCCCCAGCATTTT; CDR3: CASTGGYSNQPQHF
size: many; J: TRBJ2-2; V: TRBV29-1; D: -; DNA: TGCAGCGCCCGCAGCGGCGACGGAGAGCTGTTTTTT; CDR3: CSARSGDGELFF
size: few; J: TRBJ2-5; V: TRBV12-3/TRBV12-4; D: TRBD2; DNA: TGTGCCAGCAGACGGGGGGGGGGAACAGCCACTGGAGGGACCCAGTACTTC; CDR3: CASRRGGGTATGGTQYF
size: -; J: TRBJ2-3; V: TRBV29-1; D: -; DNA: TGCAGCGTTCCGATATATACGCAGTATTTT; CDR3: CSVPIYTQYF
size: many; J: TRBJ1-1; V: TRBV6-1; D: -; DNA: TGTGCCAGCAGTGAAGCAGCCGACATGAGTGAAGCTTTCTTT; CDR3: CASSEAADMSEAFF
size: few; J: TRBJ1-5; V: TRBV5-4; D: -; DNA: TGTGCCAGCAGCTTGCAAGGTATGAGCAATCAGCCCCAGCATTTT; CDR3: CASSLQGMSNQPQHF
size: once; J: TRBJ1-1; V: TRBV5-1; D: -; DNA: TGCGCCAGCAGCCTCGCAGGGAAGAACACTGAAGCTTTCTTT; CDR3: CASSLAGKNTEAFF
size: many; J: TRBJ2-5; V: TRBV11-2; D: -; DNA: TGTGCCAGCAGCTTAAGGACCCGAGGGACCCAGTACTTC; CDR3: CASSLRTRGTQYF
size: -; J: TRBJ2-7; V: TRBV28; D: -; DNA: TGTGCCAGCAGTTACAGGAGGCGCCTTCAGGTCACCTACGAGCAGTACTTC; CDR3: CASSYRRRLQVTYEQYF
size: few; J: TRBJ2-7; V: TRBV30; D: -; DNA: TGTGCCTGGAGCATTTCAAAGTGGGAGCAGTACTTC; CDR3: CAWSISKWEQYF
size: -; J: TRBJ2-2; V: TRBV4-2; D: -; DNA: TGTGCCAGTAGCCAGGAGACGTTGAAGGGGTTCGGTACCGGGGAGATGTTTTTT; CDR3: CASSQETLKGFGTGEMFF
size: many; J: TRBJ2-2; V: TRBV10-3; D: -; DNA: TGTGCCATCAGTGAGACCGGGGAGCTGTTTTTT; CDR3: CAISETGELFF
size: many; J: TRBJ1-2; V: TRBV6-6; D: -; DNA: TGTGCCAGCAGTTACTCGCGCGGAAACTATGGCTACACCTTC; CDR3: CASSYSRGNYGYTF
size: -; J: TRBJ2-5; V: TRBV14; D: -; DNA: TGTGCCAACAGCCAAGATAGAGAGACCCAGTACTTC; CDR3: CANSQDRETQYF
size: -; J: TRBJ2-3; V: TRBV4-1; D: -; DNA: TGCGCCAGCACCGGGGCAGTTACGCAGTATTTT; CDR3: CASTGAVTQYF
size: -; J: TRBJ2-3; V: TRBV5-1; D: -; DNA: TGCGCCAGCAGCCCCGTGGGGAGCCCCACGGATACGCAGTATTTT; CDR3: CASSPVGSPTDTQYF
size: -; J: TRBJ2-1; V: TRBV10-3; D: TRBD1; DNA: TGTGCCATCAGTGAGGGTCAGGGGGCTACGATCGATGAGCAGTTCTTC; CDR3: CAISEGQGATIDEQFF
size: -; J: TRBJ2-7; V: TRBV28; D: -; DNA: TGTGCCAACAGTGGTCCGAGGGGCGCGGGAAGGTACGAGCAGTACTTC; CDR3: CANSGPRGAGRYEQYF
size: -; J: TRBJ2-3; V: TRBV4-2; D: -; DNA: TGTGTCAGCAGCCAACATCCTCTGGGGCAAGGGTGGGCAGATACGCAGTATTTT; CDR3: CVSSQHPLGQGWADTQYF
size: -; J: TRBJ1-1; V: TRBV29-1; D: -; DNA: TGCAGCGTCGTATGGGCGATGACTGAAGCTTTCTTT; CDR3: CSVVWAMTEAFF
size: many; J: TRBJ2-3; V: TRBV7-9; D: TRBD2; DNA: TGTGCCAGCAGCTTTGCTGGCGGGAGGGCGAAAGATACGCAGTATTTT; CDR3: CASSFAGGRAKDTQYF
size: -; J: TRBJ2-5; V: TRBV10-2; D: -; DNA: TGCGCCACCCAGGAGGAGGGCGGCCAAGAGACCCAGTACTTC; CDR3: CATQEEGGQETQYF
size: few; J: TRBJ2-7; V: TRBV7-9; D: -; DNA: TGTGCCACCTCCCACCAGACAGCCGCTTCCTACGAGCAGTACTTC; CDR3: CATSHQTAASYEQYF